Listed here are 8 T cell receptor beta chains from one sample, sequenced in a study of blood T cell repertoires in COVID-19 (dated by TCRdb to the early 2020s). The library was prepared using the immunoSEQ multiplex PCR assay. TCRdb stores this immuneACCESS table with in-frame sequences only. Part of the clones is absent; in the studies checked, under half of the shortfall reflects unresolved V genes, and no reason is known for the rest. In this sample the table shows around 200,000 clones, about 83% of which occur a single time. Of the sample, roughly 3.6% is held by the ten largest clones. Sequencing was carried out using peripheral blood. These receptors all stem from a man between 18 and 29 years old with active or convalescent COVID-19.

The rearrangement links TRBV11-2 to TRBJ2-3; 13 nucleotides agree with TRBD2. Germline V lookup: CDR1 SGHAT, CDR2 FQNNGV. V lost 5 bases and J lost 5; bases outside the gene matches: 7. The CDR3 contains 16 residues. The CDR3 DNA reads as TGTGCCAGCAGCCCCCAACTAGCGGGGGGGCGAGATACGCAGTATTTT. Its translation is CASSPQLAGGRDTQYF. The complete variable domain, with remaining parts taken from reference TRBV11-2 and TRBJ2-3, reads EAGVAQSPRYKIIEKRQSVAFWCNPISGHATLYWYQQILGQGPKLLIQFQNNGVVDDSQLPKDRFSAERLKGVDSTLKIQPAKLEDSAVYLCASSPQLAGGRDTQYFGPGTRLTVL.

The chain carries TRBV5-5 and TRBJ2-3; D call uncertain. V lost 2 bases, J lost 0 bases, and 7 bases lay in between. This CDR3 contains 14 residues. Germline V gene lookup returns CDR1 SGHKS and CDR2 YYEKEE (reference sequence). CDR3 residues: CASSLGASTDTQYF. Here the CDR3 DNA reads TGTGCCAGCAGCTTAGGAGCTAGCACAGATACGCAGTATTTT.

CDR3 coding DNA: TGTGCCAGCAGCCAGGAACAGGGGGCTTTGGACGAGCAGTACTTC. This sequence encodes CASSQEQGALDEQYF. The rearrangement links TRBV3-1 (or the pseudogene TRBV3-2) to TRBJ2-7; TRBD1 aligns across 9 bases. The germline V gene encodes CDR1 LGHDT and CDR2 YNNKEL (reference sequence). The CDR3 totals 15 residues. Trimming at V came to 3 bases and at J to 5 bases, leaving 8 bases not matched to a gene.

The DNA of the CDR3 is TGCGCCAGCAGCTCCGCCAGGGTGGGCTACGAGCAGTACTTC. Encoded protein: CASSSARVGYEQYF. The J gene is TRBJ2-7, the V gene TRBV4-1; tentatively, D is TRBD1 (5 bases). Germline CDR1 reads MGHRA; CDR2 reads YSYEKL. The CDR3 has 14 residues. V was clipped by 5 bases and J by 3 bases, with 14 bases between them.

The chain uses TRBV27 and TRBJ2-1; 8 nucleotides align to TRBD2. The CDR3 has 17 residues. Germline values: CDR1 MNHEY, CDR2 SMNVEV (reference sequence). V was pared by 2 bases and J by 4 bases, with 10 bases of the junction left unmatched. CDR3 loop: CASSLKIEAGAYNEQFF. In DNA form, the CDR3 reads TGTGCCAGCAGTTTAAAGATTGAAGCGGGGGCTTACAATGAGCAGTTCTTC.

This sequence joins TRBV12-3 or TRBV12-4 and TRBJ1-1; D is undetermined. V dropped 5 bases and J dropped 1 base, with 8 bases sitting between them. The CDR3 length is 13 residues. The CDR3 is CASSHDKNTEAFF. The CDR3 nucleotides read TGTGCCAGCAGTCATGACAAGAACACTGAAGCTTTCTTT.

This clone was observed once. The chain uses TRBV24-1 and TRBJ2-3; TRBD1 agrees at 10 bases. The CDR3 spans 17 residues. V trimming: 1 base; J trimming: 3 bases; junction bases outside the gene matches: 6. Per the germline V gene, CDR1 is KGHDR and CDR2 is SFDVKD. The CDR3 DNA follows: TGTGCCACCAGTGATTTTTGGGACAGGGGACCGACAGATACGCAGTATTTT. It codes for CATSDFWDRGPTDTQYF.

The chain joins TRBV12-5 to TRBJ2-7; no definite D call. Trimming shortened V by 0 bases and J by 9 bases, and 9 bases separated the two germline ends. The length of the CDR3 is 12 residues. The germline CDR1 and CDR2 sequences are LGHNT and FRNRAP. The CDR3 sequence: CASGLVLKRQYV. CDR3 sequence (DNA): TGTGCTAGTGGTTTGGTACTCAAGCGGCAGTACGTC.